This entry is about one T cell receptor (beta chain). Its antigen remains unknown. The data originate from a study of CD8 T cells in ankylosing spondylitis. Study-wide findings and caveats: Ankylosing spondylitis blood seemed to carry a telltale TCR beta motif made of several highly homologous variants.

The CDR3 extends over 15 amino acids. The V end lost 2 bases, the J end lost 4 bases, and 14 bases lay between the germline ends. CDR1 and CDR2 (germline): ENHRY, SYGVKD. In making TCR beta libraries, quantitative 5'-RACE with molecular barcodes was used. In TCRdb, the 5' RACE reads were re-called with MiXCR into one record per CDR3 protein. Seen here are over 130,000 distinct CDR3 sequences, 40% to 50% observed once, and the top ten hold 12% to 15%. The genes are TRBV10-3 and TRBJ1-2; maybe TRBD1 (5 bases). The TCR sequence derives from a male donor with ankylosing spondylitis. The sample was synovial fluid, either unsorted or a sorted T cell fraction (not recorded which). The CDR3 nucleotides are TGTGCCATCAGTGAGAACCCAGGGAGGATCTATGGCTACACCTTC. Residues: CAISENPGRIYGYTF.